The clone carrying this T cell receptor beta chain was seen a handful of times. The source of the sample is a study of blood T cell repertoires in COVID-19. Study background: Donors in the United States, Italy and Spain gave samples during acute or convalescent COVID-19.

TCRdb's copy holds only in-frame clones and misses some; the assay was immunoSEQ multiplex PCR. This table has approximately 110,000 clones, 70% to 90% appearing once. The CDR3 sequence is 14 residues long. V trimming: 8 bases; J trimming: 5 bases; junction bases outside the gene matches: 6. Germline CDR1 and CDR2: SNHLY and FYNNEI. Sample: peripheral blood. The rearrangement links TRBV2 to TRBJ2-2; 9 bases align to TRBD1. This receptor was identified in a woman aged 50 to 65 with acute or convalescent COVID-19. The CDR3, as DNA: TGTGCCAGCCGGCCGGGACAGGGTACCGGGGAGCTGTTTTTT. Its protein is CASRPGQGTGELFF.